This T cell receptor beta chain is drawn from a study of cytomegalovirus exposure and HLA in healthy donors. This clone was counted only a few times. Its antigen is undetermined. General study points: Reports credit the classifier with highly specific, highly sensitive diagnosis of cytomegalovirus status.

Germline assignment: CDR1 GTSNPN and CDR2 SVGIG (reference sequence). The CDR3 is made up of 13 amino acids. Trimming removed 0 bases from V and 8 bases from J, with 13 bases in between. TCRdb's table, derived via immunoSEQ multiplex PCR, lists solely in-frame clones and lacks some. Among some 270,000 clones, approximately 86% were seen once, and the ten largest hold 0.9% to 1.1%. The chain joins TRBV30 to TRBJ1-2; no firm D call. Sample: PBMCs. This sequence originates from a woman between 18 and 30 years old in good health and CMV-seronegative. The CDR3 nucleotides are TGTGCCTGGAGTGTAGGAGCATTGTGGGGCTACACCTTC. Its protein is CAWSVGALWGYTF.